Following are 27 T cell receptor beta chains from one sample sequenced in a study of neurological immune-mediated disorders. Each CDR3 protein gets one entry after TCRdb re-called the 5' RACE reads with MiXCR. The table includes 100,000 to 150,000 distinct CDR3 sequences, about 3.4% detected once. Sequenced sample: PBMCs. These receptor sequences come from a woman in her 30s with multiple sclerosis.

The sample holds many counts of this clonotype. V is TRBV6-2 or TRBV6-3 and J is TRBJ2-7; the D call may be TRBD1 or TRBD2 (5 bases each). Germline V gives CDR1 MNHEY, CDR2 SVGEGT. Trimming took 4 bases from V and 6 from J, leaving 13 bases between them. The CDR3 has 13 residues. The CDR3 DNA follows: TGTGCCAGCAGTTTAAGGGGCGCGGGCGAGCAGTACTTC. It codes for CASSLRGAGEQYF.

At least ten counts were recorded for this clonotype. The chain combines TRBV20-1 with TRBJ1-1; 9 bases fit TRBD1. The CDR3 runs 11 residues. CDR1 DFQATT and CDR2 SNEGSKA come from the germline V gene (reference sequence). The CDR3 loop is CGTGKNTEAFF. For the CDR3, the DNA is TGCGGGACAGGGAAGAACACTGAAGCTTTCTTT.

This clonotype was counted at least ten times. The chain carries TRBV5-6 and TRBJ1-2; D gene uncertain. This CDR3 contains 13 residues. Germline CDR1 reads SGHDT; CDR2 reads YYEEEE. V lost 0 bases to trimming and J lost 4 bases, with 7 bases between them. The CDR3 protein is CASSLGGAYGYTF. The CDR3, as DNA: TGTGCCAGCAGCTTGGGGGGTGCCTATGGCTACACCTTC. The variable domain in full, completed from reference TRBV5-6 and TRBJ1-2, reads DAGVTQSPTHLIKTRGQQVTLRCSPKSGHDTVSWYQQALGQGPQFIFQYYEEEERQRGNFPDRFSGHQFPNYSSELNVNALLLGDSALYLCASSLGGAYGYTFGSGTRLTVV.

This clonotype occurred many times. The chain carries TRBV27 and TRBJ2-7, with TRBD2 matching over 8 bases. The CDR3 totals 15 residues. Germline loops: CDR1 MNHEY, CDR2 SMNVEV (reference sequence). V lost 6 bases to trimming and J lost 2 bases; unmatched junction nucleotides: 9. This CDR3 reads CASSIVGGDAYEQYF. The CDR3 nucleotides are TGTGCCAGCAGCATTGTCGGGGGGGATGCCTACGAGCAGTACTTC.

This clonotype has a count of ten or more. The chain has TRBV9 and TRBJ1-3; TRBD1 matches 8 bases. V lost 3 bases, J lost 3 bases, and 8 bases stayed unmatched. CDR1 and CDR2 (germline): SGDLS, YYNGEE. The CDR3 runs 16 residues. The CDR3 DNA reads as TGTGCCAGCAGCGGCGCCGGGACAGGCGGTGGAAACACCATATATTTT. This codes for CASSGAGTGGGNTIYF.

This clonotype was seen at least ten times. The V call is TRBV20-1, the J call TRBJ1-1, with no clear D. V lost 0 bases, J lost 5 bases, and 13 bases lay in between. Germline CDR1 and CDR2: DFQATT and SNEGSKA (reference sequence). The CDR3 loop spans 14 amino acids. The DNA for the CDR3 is TGCAGTGCTAGAGATGTAACAGTTAGGACTGAAGCTTTCTTT. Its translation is CSARDVTVRTEAFF.

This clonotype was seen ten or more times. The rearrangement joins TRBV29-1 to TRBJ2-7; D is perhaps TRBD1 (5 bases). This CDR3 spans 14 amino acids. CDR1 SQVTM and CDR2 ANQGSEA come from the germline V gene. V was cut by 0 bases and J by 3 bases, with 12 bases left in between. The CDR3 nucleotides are TGCAGCGTTGAAGATCCAGACAGTTTCTACGAGCAGTACTTC. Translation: CSVEDPDSFYEQYF.

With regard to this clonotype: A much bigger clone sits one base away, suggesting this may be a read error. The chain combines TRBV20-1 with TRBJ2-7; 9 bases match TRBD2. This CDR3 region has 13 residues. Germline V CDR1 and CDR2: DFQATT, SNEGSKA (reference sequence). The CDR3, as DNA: TGCAGTGCTGATAGCGGGAGTCTCTACGAGAAGTACTTC. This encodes CSADSGSLYEKYF.

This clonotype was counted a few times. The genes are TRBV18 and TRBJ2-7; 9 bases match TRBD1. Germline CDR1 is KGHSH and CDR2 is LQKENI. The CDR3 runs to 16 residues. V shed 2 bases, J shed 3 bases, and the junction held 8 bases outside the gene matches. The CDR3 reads CASSPMGQGVFYEQYF. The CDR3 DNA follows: TGTGCCAGCTCACCAATGGGACAGGGAGTTTTCTACGAGCAGTACTTC. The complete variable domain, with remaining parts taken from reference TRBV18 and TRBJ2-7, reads NAGVMQNPRHLVRRRGQEARLRCSPMKGHSHVYWYRQLPEEGLKFMVYLQKENIIDESGMPKERFSAEFPKEGPSILRIQQVVRGDSAAYFCASSPMGQGVFYEQYFGPGTRLTVT.

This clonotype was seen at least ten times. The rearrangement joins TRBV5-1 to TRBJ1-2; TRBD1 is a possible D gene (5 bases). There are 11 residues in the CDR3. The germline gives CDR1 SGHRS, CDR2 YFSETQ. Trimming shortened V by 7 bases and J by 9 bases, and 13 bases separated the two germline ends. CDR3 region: CASATKGSYTF. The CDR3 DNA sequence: TGCGCCAGCGCTACAAAGGGGAGCTACACCTTC. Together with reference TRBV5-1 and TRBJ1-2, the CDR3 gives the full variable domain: KAGVTQTPRYLIKTRGQQVTLSCSPISGHRSVSWYQQTPGQGLQFLFEYFSETQRNKGNFPGRFSGRQFSNSRSEMNVSTLELGDSALYLCASATKGSYTFGSGTRLTVV.

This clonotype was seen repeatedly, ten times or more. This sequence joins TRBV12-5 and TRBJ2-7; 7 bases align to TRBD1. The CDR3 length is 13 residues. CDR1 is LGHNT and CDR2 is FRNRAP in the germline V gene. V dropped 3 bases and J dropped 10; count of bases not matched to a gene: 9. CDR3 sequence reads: CASGFSTGEYQYF. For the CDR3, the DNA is TGTGCTAGTGGTTTTTCCACAGGGGAGTATCAGTACTTC.

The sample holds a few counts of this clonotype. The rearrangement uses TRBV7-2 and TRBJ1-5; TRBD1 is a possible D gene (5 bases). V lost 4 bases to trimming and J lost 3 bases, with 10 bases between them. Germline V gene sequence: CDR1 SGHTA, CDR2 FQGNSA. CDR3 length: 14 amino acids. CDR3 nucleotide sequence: TGTGCCAGCAGCTGGGCAGGGTTCAATCAGCCCCAGCATTTT. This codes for CASSWAGFNQPQHF.

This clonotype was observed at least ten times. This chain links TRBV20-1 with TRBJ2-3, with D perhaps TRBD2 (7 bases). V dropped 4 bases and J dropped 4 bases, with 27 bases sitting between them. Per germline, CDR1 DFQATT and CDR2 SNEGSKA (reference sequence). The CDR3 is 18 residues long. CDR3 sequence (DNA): TGCAGTGCTACTCCCTTTCGGGGGGCAGGTCAGGTCGCAGATACGCAGTATTTT. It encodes CSATPFRGAGQVADTQYF.

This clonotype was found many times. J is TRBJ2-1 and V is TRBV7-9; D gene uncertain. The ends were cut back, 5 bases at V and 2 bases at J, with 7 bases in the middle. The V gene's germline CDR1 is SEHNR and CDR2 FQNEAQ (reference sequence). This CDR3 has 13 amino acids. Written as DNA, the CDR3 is TGTGCCAGCAGCCCCCCAGCCTACAATGAGCAGTTCTTC. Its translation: CASSPPAYNEQFF. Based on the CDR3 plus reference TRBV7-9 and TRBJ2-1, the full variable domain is DTGVSQNPRHKITKRGQNVTFRCDPISEHNRLYWYRQTLGQGPEFLTYFQNEAQLEKSRLLSDRFSAERPKGSFSTLEIQRTEQGDSAMYLCASSPPAYNEQFFGPGTRLTVL.

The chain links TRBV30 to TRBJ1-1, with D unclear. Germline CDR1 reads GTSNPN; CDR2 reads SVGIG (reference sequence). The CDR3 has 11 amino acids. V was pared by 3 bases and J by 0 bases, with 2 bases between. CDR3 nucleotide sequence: TGTGCCTGGAGACTGAACACTGAAGCTTTCTTT. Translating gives CAWRLNTEAFF.

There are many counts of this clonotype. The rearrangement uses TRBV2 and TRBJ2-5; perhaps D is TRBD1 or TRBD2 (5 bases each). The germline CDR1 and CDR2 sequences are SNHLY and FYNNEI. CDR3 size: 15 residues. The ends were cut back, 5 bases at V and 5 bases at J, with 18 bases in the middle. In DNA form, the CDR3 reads TGTGCCAGCAGTCCGGGACCAAACCCTAAGGAGACCCAGTACTTC. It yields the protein CASSPGPNPKETQYF.

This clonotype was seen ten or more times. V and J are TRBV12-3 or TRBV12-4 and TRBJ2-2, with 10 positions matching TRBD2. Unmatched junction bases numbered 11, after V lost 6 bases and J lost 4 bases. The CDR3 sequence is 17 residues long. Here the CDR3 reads CASSPGRLAGVTGELFF. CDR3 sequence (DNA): TGTGCCAGCAGCCCAGGTCGGCTAGCGGGAGTCACCGGGGAGCTGTTTTTT.

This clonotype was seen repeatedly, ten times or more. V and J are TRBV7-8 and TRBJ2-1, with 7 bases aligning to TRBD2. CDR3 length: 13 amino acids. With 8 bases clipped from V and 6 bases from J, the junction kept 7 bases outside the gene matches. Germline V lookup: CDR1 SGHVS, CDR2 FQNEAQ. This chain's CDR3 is CASGAGSGNEQFF. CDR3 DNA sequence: TGTGCCAGCGGAGCGGGGTCAGGCAATGAGCAGTTCTTC.

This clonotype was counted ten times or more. The CDR3 protein is CASSLASGTSEQFF. The CDR3 nucleotides read TGTGCCAGCAGCTTAGCTAGCGGGACCAGTGAGCAGTTCTTC. This sequence joins TRBV5-6 and TRBJ2-1; 9 bases are a match to TRBD2. V lost 2 bases, J lost 9 bases, and 6 bases stayed unmatched. The CDR3 runs 14 residues. Per germline, CDR1 SGHDT and CDR2 YYEEEE.

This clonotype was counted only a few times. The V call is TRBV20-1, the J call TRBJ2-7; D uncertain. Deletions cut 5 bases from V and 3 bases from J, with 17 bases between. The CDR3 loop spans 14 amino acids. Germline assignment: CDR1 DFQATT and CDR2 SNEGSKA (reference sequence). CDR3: CSAYPSAGNYEQYF. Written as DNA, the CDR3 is TGCAGTGCTTACCCCTCTGCTGGCAACTACGAGCAGTACTTC.

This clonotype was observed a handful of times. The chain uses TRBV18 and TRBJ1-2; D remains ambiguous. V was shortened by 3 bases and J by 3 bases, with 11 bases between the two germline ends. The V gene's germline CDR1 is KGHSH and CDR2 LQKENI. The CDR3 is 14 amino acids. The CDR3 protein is CASSPLTDDYGYTF. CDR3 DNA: TGTGCCAGCTCACCTCTCACAGACGACTATGGCTACACCTTC.

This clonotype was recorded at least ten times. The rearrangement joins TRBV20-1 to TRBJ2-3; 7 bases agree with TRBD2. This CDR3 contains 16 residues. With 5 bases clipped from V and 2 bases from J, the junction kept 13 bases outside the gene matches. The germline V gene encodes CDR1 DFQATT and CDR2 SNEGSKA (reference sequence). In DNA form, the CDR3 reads TGCAGTGCTGGGGGGGGTCTAGCGGCCTCCACAGATACGCAGTATTTT. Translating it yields CSAGGGLAASTDTQYF.

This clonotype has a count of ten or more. For the CDR3, the DNA is TGCAGTGCTAGGTATGACAGGAACACTGAAGCTTTCTTT. It is translated as CSARYDRNTEAFF. The chain carries TRBV20-1 and TRBJ1-1; a possible D gene is TRBD1 (5 bases). This CDR3 has 13 residues. V lost 3 bases to trimming and J lost 1 base, with 9 bases between them. The germline V gene has CDR1 DFQATT and CDR2 SNEGSKA (reference sequence).

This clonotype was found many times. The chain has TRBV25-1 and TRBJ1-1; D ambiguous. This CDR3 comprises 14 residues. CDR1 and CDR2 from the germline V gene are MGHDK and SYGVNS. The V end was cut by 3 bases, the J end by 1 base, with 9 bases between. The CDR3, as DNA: TGTGCCAGCAGTGACCGGTTTGCGAACACTGAAGCTTTCTTT. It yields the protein CASSDRFANTEAFF.

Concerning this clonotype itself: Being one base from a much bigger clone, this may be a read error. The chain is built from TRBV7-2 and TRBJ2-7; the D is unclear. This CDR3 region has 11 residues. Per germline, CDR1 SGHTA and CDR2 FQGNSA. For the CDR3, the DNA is TGTGACAGCAGCTTAGCCCACGAGCAGTACTTC. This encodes CDSSLAHEQYF.

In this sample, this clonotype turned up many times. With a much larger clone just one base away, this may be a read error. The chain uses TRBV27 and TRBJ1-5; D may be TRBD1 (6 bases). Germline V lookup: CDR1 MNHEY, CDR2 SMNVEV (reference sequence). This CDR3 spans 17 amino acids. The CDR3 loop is CASTLEGLGGLNKTQNF. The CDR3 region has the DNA TGTGCCAGCACTTTAGAGGGTTTGGGGGGCTTAAATAAGACCCAGAATTTT.

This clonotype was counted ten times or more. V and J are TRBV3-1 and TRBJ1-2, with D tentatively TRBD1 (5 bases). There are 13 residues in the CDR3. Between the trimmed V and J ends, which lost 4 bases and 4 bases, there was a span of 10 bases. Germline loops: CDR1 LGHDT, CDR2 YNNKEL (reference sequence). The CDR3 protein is CASSLRDGYGYTF. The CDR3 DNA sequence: TGTGCCAGCAGCCTAAGGGACGGCTATGGCTACACCTTC.